This is a list of T cell receptor beta chains from one sample in a study of T cells in Graves' hyperthyroidism and ophthalmopathy. Using its own MiXCR run on the multiplex PCR reads, TCRdb lists one record per CDR3 protein. The table includes about 570,000 distinct CDR3 sequences, around 42% detected once. Sequencing input: peripheral blood or thyroid tissue (not recorded which). The receptors were gathered from an adult woman with Graves' disease, either hyperthyroidism or ophthalmopathy (not recorded which). CDR3s include the opening cysteine and the closing phenylalanine or tryptophan. The D gene is left open where the match is weak. Expanded clones are given a class, and other clones once, few, many or no size at all.

j_gene: TRBJ2-1
abundance: -
d_gene: -
v_gene: TRBV7-9
CDR3nt: TGTGCCAGCACGATGGGCGATGAGCAGTTCTTC
CDR3aa: CASTMGDEQFF

j_gene: TRBJ2-7
abundance: many
d_gene: -
v_gene: TRBV4-1
CDR3nt: TGCGCCAGCAGCCCGCGGGACGGTAACTACGAGCAGTACTTC
CDR3aa: CASSPRDGNYEQYF

j_gene: TRBJ2-7
abundance: many
d_gene: -
v_gene: TRBV7-9
CDR3nt: TGTGCCAGCAGCTTAGGGGCAGGGCTCTACGAGCAGTACTTC
CDR3aa: CASSLGAGLYEQYF

j_gene: TRBJ1-2
abundance: many
d_gene: -
v_gene: TRBV7-9
CDR3nt: TGTGCCAGCAGCCCCCGGGACATCCCTAACTATGGCTACACCTTC
CDR3aa: CASSPRDIPNYGYTF

j_gene: TRBJ2-5
abundance: -
d_gene: -
v_gene: TRBV5-1
CDR3nt: TGCGCCAGCAGCCAAGCCGGGCAGACCCAGTACTTC
CDR3aa: CASSQAGQTQYF

j_gene: TRBJ1-2
abundance: -
d_gene: -
v_gene: TRBV10-3
CDR3nt: TGTGCCATCGCCAGCAGCTTGGACGTAGCCTATGGCTACACCTTC
CDR3aa: CAIASSLDVAYGYTF

j_gene: TRBJ2-7
abundance: -
d_gene: TRBD2
v_gene: TRBV20-1
CDR3nt: TGCAGTGGCGAGCTCCCGGGGGGGCGACACTACGAGCAGTACTTC
CDR3aa: CSGELPGGRHYEQYF

j_gene: TRBJ1-6
abundance: many
d_gene: TRBD1
v_gene: TRBV7-9
CDR3nt: TGTGCCAGCAGCTTAGAACGACAAGACAGGGGATCTTCACCCCTCCACTTT
CDR3aa: CASSLERQDRGSSPLHF

j_gene: TRBJ2-2
abundance: -
d_gene: TRBD2
v_gene: TRBV20-1
CDR3nt: TGCAGTGCTAGGACTAGCGGGCCGGTTACCGGGGAGCTGTTTTTT
CDR3aa: CSARTSGPVTGELFF

j_gene: TRBJ1-5
abundance: once
d_gene: -
v_gene: TRBV5-1
CDR3nt: TGCGCCAGCAGCTTGGGGACAGTGCCTAATCAGCCCCAGCATTTT
CDR3aa: CASSLGTVPNQPQHF

j_gene: TRBJ2-2
abundance: many
d_gene: -
v_gene: TRBV6-6
CDR3nt: TGTGCCAGCAGTTACGTCGGGGCGCCGGACACCGGGGAGCTGTTTTTT
CDR3aa: CASSYVGAPDTGELFF

j_gene: TRBJ2-7
abundance: few
d_gene: -
v_gene: TRBV10-3
CDR3nt: TGTGCCATCAGTGGGGCGGACGAGCAGTACTTC
CDR3aa: CAISGADEQYF

j_gene: TRBJ1-3
abundance: -
d_gene: -
v_gene: TRBV6-5
CDR3nt: TGTGCCAGCAGTTACTACCGGGGATCTGGAAACACCATATATTTT
CDR3aa: CASSYYRGSGNTIYF

j_gene: TRBJ2-5
abundance: -
d_gene: -
v_gene: TRBV7-2
CDR3nt: TGTGCCAGCAGCTTAATCAGCGGTAGAGGGGGGGAGACCCAGTACTTC
CDR3aa: CASSLISGRGGETQYF

j_gene: TRBJ2-5
abundance: -
d_gene: TRBD2
v_gene: TRBV28
CDR3nt: TGTGCCAGCACGGCGGGGGGCTACGAGACCCAGTACTTC
CDR3aa: CASTAGGYETQYF

j_gene: TRBJ2-7
abundance: -
d_gene: -
v_gene: TRBV10-3
CDR3nt: TGTGCCATCAGACGGGCCGAGGGATCCTACGAGCAGTACTTC
CDR3aa: CAIRRAEGSYEQYF

j_gene: TRBJ1-2
abundance: many
d_gene: TRBD1
v_gene: TRBV15
CDR3nt: TGTGCCACCAGCAGAGGACAGGGACGTTCGGGCTACACCTTC
CDR3aa: CATSRGQGRSGYTF

j_gene: TRBJ1-5
abundance: many
d_gene: TRBD1
v_gene: TRBV20-1
CDR3nt: TGCAGTGCGATGGACAGGGTGAATCAGCCCCAGCATTTT
CDR3aa: CSAMDRVNQPQHF

j_gene: TRBJ1-3
abundance: -
d_gene: -
v_gene: TRBV20-1
CDR3nt: TGCAGTGCTAGGAGCACCATATATTTT
CDR3aa: CSARSTIYF

j_gene: TRBJ2-5
abundance: many
d_gene: -
v_gene: TRBV7-6
CDR3nt: TGTGCCAGCAGCTTACCCAATAAAGAGACCCAGTACTTC
CDR3aa: CASSLPNKETQYF

j_gene: TRBJ1-3
abundance: -
d_gene: -
v_gene: TRBV25-1
CDR3nt: TGTGCCAGCAGTGAGGTGACGGTGAGCTCTGGAAACACCATATATTTT
CDR3aa: CASSEVTVSSGNTIYF

j_gene: TRBJ2-1
abundance: few
d_gene: -
v_gene: TRBV24-1
CDR3nt: TGTGCCACCAGTGATTTGACAGGGATGAATGAGCAGTTCTTC
CDR3aa: CATSDLTGMNEQFF